These 31 T cell receptor beta chains were all obtained from the same sample, sequenced in a study of Graves' ophthalmopathy and Graves' hyperthyroidism. As the template, RNA transcripts were used to amplify TCR beta CDR3 regions. The first-round RT-PCR employed HTBI primers together with the Qiagen OneStep RT-PCR kit. A multiplex PCR was then performed as the second round. TCRdb re-derived calls from the multiplex PCR reads in MiXCR, one entry per CDR3 protein. Found here are about 480,000 distinct CDR3 sequences, 13% to 15% of them singletons; the top ten hold about 9.4%. What was sequenced was blood. All receptors derive from a woman under 40 with Graves' ophthalmopathy.

The table lists this clonotype with many counts. J is TRBJ2-7 and V is TRBV30, with a weak D call TRBD2 (6 bases). The V gene lost 2 bases and the J gene lost 4 bases, with 27 bases spanning the gap. Germline assignment: CDR1 GTSNPN and CDR2 SVGIG (reference sequence). The CDR3 consists of 18 residues. CDR3 protein: CAWSPRRGYHNWDYEQYF. The CDR3 nucleotides are TGTGCCTGGAGTCCTCGGCGGGGTTACCATAATTGGGATTACGAGCAGTACTTC.

This clonotype was picked up many times. The CDR3 sequence is CASSSLIYEQYF. DNA of the CDR3: TGTGCCAGCAGTTCTCTTATCTACGAGCAGTACTTC. V is TRBV12-3 or TRBV12-4 and J is TRBJ2-7; no clear D. CDR3 length: 12 residues. V was cut by 4 bases and J by 3 bases, with 7 bases left in between.

This clonotype was recorded many times. This may stem from a read error, because a much larger clone lies one nucleotide away. The rearrangement uses TRBV2 and TRBJ1-1; 8 positions match TRBD1. CDR3 length: 11 residues. V dropped 6 bases and J dropped 8; count of bases not matched to a gene: 2. The germline V gene has CDR1 SNHLY and CDR2 FYNNEI. As DNA, the CDR3 is TGTGCCAGCAGCCGGGACAGGGAAGCTTTCTTT. Encoded protein: CASSRDREAFF.

This clonotype was counted between two and nine times. The genes are TRBV4-1 and TRBJ1-1, with 8 positions matching TRBD1. The CDR3 spans 14 residues. Germline loops: CDR1 MGHRA, CDR2 YSYEKL. Trimming at V came to 5 bases and at J to 7 bases, leaving 9 bases not matched to a gene. CDR3 protein: CASSKTTGAIEAFF. In nucleotides, the CDR3 is TGCGCCAGCAGCAAAACGACAGGGGCGATTGAAGCTTTCTTT.

In its sample, this clonotype was seen many times. V usage is TRBV10-3 and J usage is TRBJ1-1, with TRBD1 identical over 7 bases. The CDR3 runs to 15 residues. The V gene end was trimmed by 5 bases and the J gene end by 3 bases; junction bases not matched to a gene: 9. In germline, CDR1 is ENHRY, CDR2 SYGVKD. The CDR3 sequence is CAISPTDRSYTEAFF. In DNA form, the CDR3 reads TGTGCCATCAGTCCAACGGACAGGTCCTACACTGAAGCTTTCTTT.

V is TRBV11-2 and J is TRBJ2-2, with 7 nucleotides matching TRBD1. This CDR3 spans 14 amino acids. Germline V gene lookup returns CDR1 SGHAT and CDR2 FQNNGV. Trimming took 6 bases from V and 4 from J; bases not matched to a gene: 5. The CDR3 reads CASSRGLGTGELFF. In DNA, the CDR3 is TGTGCCAGCAGTAGGGGGCTGGGCACCGGGGAGCTGTTTTTT. The whole variable domain, filled in from reference TRBV11-2 and TRBJ2-2, reads EAGVAQSPRYKIIEKRQSVAFWCNPISGHATLYWYQQILGQGPKLLIQFQNNGVVDDSQLPKDRFSAERLKGVDSTLKIQPAKLEDSAVYLCASSRGLGTGELFFGEGSRLTVL.

The gene calls are TRBV19 and TRBJ1-5; D remains ambiguous. Germline assignment: CDR1 LNHDA and CDR2 SQIVND (reference sequence). The CDR3 loop spans 15 amino acids. Trimming removed 8 bases at V and 0 bases at J, with 14 bases between. In DNA form, the CDR3 reads TGTGCCAGTGGGCCCAGTCTCCATAGCAATCAGCCCCAGCATTTT. Its protein product is CASGPSLHSNQPQHF.

This clonotype showed up many times. V gene TRBV28 combines with J gene TRBJ1-1; D unresolved. CDR1 is MDHEN and CDR2 is SYDVKM in the germline V gene. V was shortened by 4 bases and J by 3 bases, with 0 bases between the two germline ends. CDR3 size: 10 residues. The CDR3 DNA sequence: TGTGCCAGCAGTTACACTGAAGCTTTCTTT. It translates to CASSYTEAFF.

Many counts were recorded for this clonotype. The chain uses TRBV3-1 and TRBJ2-7; a weak D match, TRBD2 (6 bases). The ends were cut back, 6 bases at V and 2 bases at J, with 17 bases in the middle. The CDR3 has 15 amino acids. Germline CDR1 reads LGHDT; CDR2 reads YNNKEL (reference sequence). DNA of the CDR3: TGTGCCAGCAGTCAGAGGGTTCTAGCGACCTACGAGCAGTACTTC. It yields the protein CASSQRVLATYEQYF.

A note on this clonotype: A clone one base away is much larger, so this may be a read error. The conserved phenylalanine or tryptophan is not found at the CDR3 terminus, so this likely reflects a read error. V is TRBV28 and J is TRBJ1-1, with no clear D. Germline V CDR1 and CDR2: MDHEN, SYDVKM. Between the trimmed V and J ends, which lost 4 bases and 0 bases, there was a span of 12 bases. The length of the CDR3 is 15 residues. Here the CDR3 reads CASSSNPYLNTEAFY. The DNA for the CDR3 is TGTGCCAGCAGTTCCAATCCCTATTTGAACACTGAAGCTTTCTAT.

The V and J genes are TRBV19 and TRBJ1-2, with TRBD1 matching over 8 bases. The V and J ends lost 3 bases and 7 bases, in that order; junction bases with no gene match: 13. Per germline, CDR1 LNHDA and CDR2 SQIVND (reference sequence). This CDR3 comprises 16 residues. In DNA form, the CDR3 reads TGTGCCAGTAGTATCCTCTCCCGGGACAGGAGGATTGGCTACACCTTC. Translated, it gives CASSILSRDRRIGYTF.

Concerning this clonotype: A much bigger clone sits one base away, suggesting this may be a read error. The chain carries TRBV5-1 and TRBJ2-7; possibly TRBD2 for D (5 bases). Trimming shortened V by 4 bases and J by 3 bases, and 11 bases separated the two germline ends. Germline-derived CDR1 and CDR2 are SGHRS and YFSETQ. This CDR3 is 13 amino acids long. CDR3 nucleotide sequence: TGCGCCAGCAGCCCTAGCTACTACTACGAGCAGTACGTC. This codes for CASSPSYYYEQYV.

This clonotype was recorded at least ten times. The chain joins TRBV9 to TRBJ1-2; 7 bases align to TRBD1. CDR1 is SGDLS, CDR2 YYNGEE, per germline. V lost 7 bases, J lost 2 bases, and 8 bases stayed unmatched. This CDR3 is built from 14 residues. CDR3 protein: CASYSTGENYGYTF. In DNA, the CDR3 is TGTGCCAGCTACTCCACAGGGGAAAACTATGGCTACACCTTC.

This clonotype came up many times. In nucleotides, the CDR3 is TGTGCCAGCAGCGTCGATACAGGGACCTATGGCTACACCTTC. It is translated as CASSVDTGTYGYTF. The genes are TRBV9 and TRBJ1-2; perhaps TRBD1 as D (6 bases). Trimming removed 2 bases from V and 4 bases from J, with 12 bases in between. CDR3 size: 14 residues. Germline V gives CDR1 SGDLS, CDR2 YYNGEE.

This clonotype was seen ten or more times. CDR3 loop: CASQLDGGQDGEQYF. CDR3 DNA sequence: TGTGCCAGTCAACTCGATGGGGGGCAAGACGGGGAGCAGTACTTC. This chain connects TRBV6-2 or TRBV6-3 to TRBJ2-7; D might be TRBD1 or TRBD2, each matching 6 bases. The CDR3 has 15 amino acids. Germline CDR1 MNHEY, CDR2 SVGEGT. V was clipped by 9 bases and J by 7 bases, with 25 bases between them.

V gene TRBV29-1 combines with J gene TRBJ2-5; possible D gene TRBD2, 6 bases. Trimming left V 3 bases short and J 2 bases short, with 10 bases between. The germline V gene encodes CDR1 SQVTM and CDR2 ANQGSEA. This CDR3 is 13 amino acids long. The CDR3 is CSVDGTSQETQYF. The CDR3 DNA reads TGCAGCGTTGACGGGACTTCTCAAGAGACCCAGTACTTC.

The chain couples TRBV6-1 to TRBJ2-7, with a possible D match to TRBD1 (6 bases). Trimming pared 5 bases from V and 2 bases from J, leaving 16 bases between. The CDR3 has 15 amino acids. Germline CDR1 reads MNHNS; CDR2 reads SASEGT. CDR3 protein: CASSRTSDSTYEQYF. The CDR3 DNA is TGTGCCAGCAGTCGAACGTCGGACAGTACCTACGAGCAGTACTTC.

This clonotype showed up many times. The chain couples TRBV6-1 to TRBJ2-7; D is possibly TRBD2 (6 bases). Between the trimmed V and J ends, which lost 6 bases and 2 bases, there was a span of 11 bases. This CDR3 is built from 13 residues. Germline CDR1 reads MNHNS; CDR2 reads SASEGT. The CDR3 sequence is CASRSPGAYEQYF. CDR3 nucleotides: TGTGCCAGCAGGAGCCCGGGGGCCTACGAGCAGTACTTC.

This clonotype was counted a single time. The chain links TRBV7-2 to TRBJ1-2; D might be TRBD1 (6 bases). V was trimmed by 2 bases and J by 3 bases, leaving 10 bases between them. Germline lookup yields CDR1 SGHTA and CDR2 FQGNSA. CDR3 size: 14 residues. The CDR3 sequence is CASSLRSGDYGYTF. In DNA, the CDR3 is TGTGCCAGCAGCTTACGATCAGGGGACTATGGCTACACCTTC.

This sequence joins TRBV5-1 and TRBJ2-5; 8 bases agree with TRBD1. V was pared by 5 bases and J by 3 bases, with 9 bases of the junction left unmatched. The germline V gene has CDR1 SGHRS and CDR2 YFSETQ. The CDR3 contains 15 residues. The CDR3 sequence: CASRYGDRSKETQYF. In DNA form, the CDR3 reads TGCGCCAGCAGATATGGGGACAGGAGTAAAGAGACCCAGTACTTC.

The table lists this clonotype with many counts. This chain's CDR3 is CASSSRVQAFF. As DNA, the CDR3 is TGTGCCAGCAGTTCGCGGGTACAAGCTTTCTTT. This chain uses TRBV27 with TRBJ1-1; D is ambiguous. The V and J ends lost 4 bases and 9 bases respectively, with 9 bases between them. The CDR3 extends over 11 amino acids. Germline V gene lookup returns CDR1 MNHEY and CDR2 SMNVEV (reference sequence).

This clonotype was counted ten times or more. The chain recombines TRBV6-5 with TRBJ1-1; D ambiguous. CDR3 length equals 13 residues. Germline V gene lookup returns CDR1 MNHEY and CDR2 SVGAGI. V lost 2 bases and J lost 0, with 4 bases in between. CDR3 DNA: TGTGCCAGCAGTTACCTGGTGAACACTGAAGCTTTCTTT. Translating it yields CASSYLVNTEAFF.

This chain uses TRBV11-2 with TRBJ1-3, with 8 bases fitting TRBD1. CDR3 size: 16 residues. CDR1 is SGHAT and CDR2 is FQNNGV in the germline V gene. Germline trimming cut 3 bases from V and 0 bases from J; bases unmatched to any gene: 4. CDR3 amino acids: CASSFTTGGSGNTIYF. CDR3 DNA: TGTGCCAGCAGCTTTACTACAGGGGGCTCTGGAAACACCATATATTTT.

This clonotype occurred many times. This rearrangement joins TRBV5-5 to TRBJ2-5; D gene uncertain. The V and J ends lost 4 bases and 3 bases respectively, with 10 bases between them. This CDR3 is built from 13 residues. Per germline, CDR1 SGHKS and CDR2 YYEKEE (reference sequence). The CDR3 loop reads CASSEWAKETQYF. For the CDR3, the DNA is TGTGCCAGCAGCGAGTGGGCGAAAGAGACCCAGTACTTC.

J is TRBJ2-5 and V is TRBV5-1; D may correspond to TRBD1 or TRBD2 (6 bases each). The CDR3 covers 17 residues. CDR1 SGHRS and CDR2 YFSETQ come from the germline V gene. V gave up 2 bases and J gave up 4 bases, with 21 bases separating them. CDR3 DNA: TGCGCCAGCAGCTTCTCAGATGTCAGGGGAGGAAGAGAGACCCAGTACTTC. This sequence encodes CASSFSDVRGGRETQYF.

This clonotype was detected ten times or more. The chain is built from TRBV15 and TRBJ1-5; D remains unclear. Looked up from germline, CDR1 is LNHNV and CDR2 is YYDKDF (reference sequence). The CDR3 sequence is 14 residues long. The V gene lost 1 base and the J gene lost 0 bases, with 4 bases spanning the gap. This chain's CDR3 is CATSRGNSNQPQHF. The CDR3 nucleotides read TGTGCCACCAGCAGAGGAAATAGCAATCAGCCCCAGCATTTT.

This clonotype was seen many times. The rearrangement joins TRBV10-2 to TRBJ1-1; D is ambiguous. Trimming cost V 3 bases and J 0 bases, with 8 bases left between them. Germline V lookup: CDR1 WSHSY, CDR2 SAAADI. CDR3 length: 14 amino acids. In DNA, the CDR3 is TGCGCCAGCAGTGATACTTTCATGAACACTGAAGCTTTCTTT. Its protein is CASSDTFMNTEAFF.

This clonotype was counted at least ten times. V is TRBV27 and J is TRBJ2-5; 11 positions match TRBD1. Germline CDR1 is MNHEY and CDR2 is SMNVEV (reference sequence). V dropped 2 bases and J dropped 4; count of bases not matched to a gene: 15. The CDR3 extends over 19 amino acids. The CDR3 is CASSLAWTGGREYGETQYF. Here the CDR3 DNA reads TGTGCCAGCAGTTTAGCCTGGACAGGGGGCAGAGAATATGGAGAGACCCAGTACTTC.

The chain is built from TRBV6-1 and TRBJ1-2; no reliable D call. Per the germline V gene, CDR1 is MNHNS and CDR2 is SASEGT. The CDR3 totals 14 residues. V lost 4 bases and J lost 5, with 14 bases in between. As DNA, the CDR3 is TGTGCCAGCAGTGCAAGAGAGGGAGGTTATGGCTACACCTTC. Protein product: CASSAREGGYGYTF.

This clonotype was seen repeatedly, ten times or more. This sequence joins TRBV12-3 or TRBV12-4 and TRBJ1-1; 7 bases agree with TRBD1. J was trimmed by 1 base and V by 4 bases; bases with no gene match: 3. The CDR3 is made up of 14 amino acids. CDR3 in DNA: TGTGCCAGCAGTTCGCGACAGGGGAACACTGAAGCTTTCTTT. This codes for CASSSRQGNTEAFF.

This clonotype was detected many times. V gene TRBV10-2 combines with J gene TRBJ2-4, with D possibly being TRBD2 (6 bases). The germline V and J ends were trimmed by 8 bases and 5 bases, with 13 bases remaining between them. The CDR3 runs 13 residues. The germline V gene encodes CDR1 WSHSY and CDR2 SAAADI. Written as DNA, the CDR3 is TGCGCCAGCCAGGTGCGGGGACAAAACATTCAGTACTTC. Its protein is CASQVRGQNIQYF.